Below, one T cell receptor (beta chain) is given with its context. Its specificity is not known. This specimen belongs to a study of OX40 agonist ivuxolimab in advanced cancers. Notes on the study in general: In a subset of nonresponders, normalized T-cell clonal expansion was also low.

The timepoints at which blood was sampled were baseline, cycle 4 day 1, and cycle 7 day 1. Sequencing was performed with immunoSEQ multiplex PCR; in TCRdb, only in-frame clones are kept and a portion is missing. The sample has 40,000 to 55,000 clones; 80% to 90% are singletons. V lost 4 bases and J lost 5, with 15 bases in between. The CDR3 consists of 14 residues. Germline V gene lookup returns CDR1 SNHLY and CDR2 FYNNEI. Sample: CD4+ or CD8+ T cells sorted from blood, taken in a trial of the OX40 agonist ivuxolimab. This TCR derives from an adult with an advanced solid tumor such as melanoma, head and neck, liver or kidney cancer. The rearrangement joins TRBV2 to TRBJ2-7; weak D call: TRBD2 (5 bases). In nucleotides, the CDR3 is TGTGCCAGCAGTGTACGGGGTTGGGTGAACGAGCAGTACTTC. Protein sequence: CASSVRGWVNEQYF.